What follows are 8 T cell receptor beta chains derived from one specimen sequenced in a study of OX40 agonist ivuxolimab in advanced cancers. Receptors were amplified or captured by the immunoSEQ multiplex PCR assay. What TCRdb holds here is the immuneACCESS table cut down to in-frame rearrangements. Part of the clones is not present; checked against another copy, under half of the missing clones reflect an unresolved V gene, and the others are unexplained. The sample includes approximately 68,000 clones, with around 84% observed a single time. The ten largest clonotypes hold roughly 6.2% of the sample. Sequenced here: CD4+ or CD8+ T cells sorted from blood, sampled in a trial of the OX40 agonist ivuxolimab. Receptors originate from an adult with an advanced solid tumor such as melanoma, head and neck, liver or kidney cancer.

This chain uses TRBV5-1 with TRBJ2-5, with 7 bases aligning to TRBD1. Germline V gene sequence: CDR1 SGHRS, CDR2 YFSETQ. V trimming: 4 bases; J trimming: 2 bases; junction bases outside the gene matches: 8. The CDR3 loop spans 15 amino acids. The CDR3 loop reads CASSALSGQQETQYF. Written as DNA, the CDR3 is TGCGCCAGCAGCGCTTTATCGGGACAGCAAGAGACCCAGTACTTC. Full variable domain (missing parts from reference TRBV5-1 and TRBJ2-5): KAGVTQTPRYLIKTRGQQVTLSCSPISGHRSVSWYQQTPGQGLQFLFEYFSETQRNKGNFPGRFSGRQFSNSRSEMNVSTLELGDSALYLCASSALSGQQETQYFGPGTRLLVL.

The J gene is TRBJ1-2, the V gene TRBV7-9; possibly TRBD1 for D (6 bases). The CDR3 covers 15 residues. Germline V lookup: CDR1 SEHNR, CDR2 FQNEAQ (reference sequence). Trimming removed 5 bases at V and 7 bases at J, with 20 bases between. The CDR3, as DNA: TGTGCCAGCAGCCCCCGGGGAGGGGGGGTTGCTGGCTACACCTTC. It codes for CASSPRGGGVAGYTF.

The chain combines TRBV18 with TRBJ2-5, with D maybe TRBD1 (6 bases). Germline CDR1 reads KGHSH; CDR2 reads LQKENI. CDR3 length: 15 residues. V lost 2 bases, J lost 2 bases, and 12 bases lay in between. The CDR3 DNA sequence: TGTGCCAGCTCACCATACAGGGCGAGACAAGAGACCCAGTACTTC. Translation gives CASSPYRARQETQYF.

This rearrangement joins TRBV10-3 to TRBJ1-5; unclear D gene. Trimming cost V 2 bases and J 4 bases, with 3 bases left between them. The CDR3 is 12 residues long. Germline loops: CDR1 ENHRY, CDR2 SYGVKD. The CDR3 here is CAISESNQPQHF. CDR3 coding DNA: TGTGCCATCAGTGAGAGTAATCAGCCCCAGCATTTT.

This sequence joins TRBV4-2 and TRBJ1-1; 8 bases map to TRBD1. This CDR3 is built from 19 residues. Germline V lookup: CDR1 LGHNA, CDR2 YNFKEQ. V gave up 0 bases and J gave up 2 bases; unmatched junction bases: 14. CDR3 residues: CASSQDRWGVDRGNTEAFF. The CDR3 DNA reads TGTGCCAGCAGCCAAGATAGATGGGGCGTAGACAGGGGCAACACTGAAGCTTTCTTT.

This clone has a single count. The rearrangement uses TRBV20-1 and TRBJ2-7; D is unresolved. Germline loops: CDR1 DFQATT, CDR2 SNEGSKA (reference sequence). This CDR3 has 11 residues. V lost 6 bases, J lost 3 bases, and 9 bases lay in between. In nucleotides, the CDR3 is TGCAGTGCAGCCGGCAGCTACGAGCAGTACGTC. Residues: CSAAGSYEQYV.

This clone was picked up a small number of times. The rearrangement links TRBV10-3 to TRBJ1-2; D is unclear. This CDR3 has 17 residues. Trimming removed 0 bases from V and 2 bases from J, with 16 bases in between. Germline CDR1 reads ENHRY; CDR2 reads SYGVKD. DNA for the CDR3: TGTGCCATCAGTGAGTCGAGAGGTAGTAGTTCCAACTATGGCTACACCTTC. It specifies CAISESRGSSSNYGYTF.

V is TRBV9 and J is TRBJ2-5; D gene ambiguous. The CDR3 extends over 14 amino acids. V shed 1 base and J shed 1 base, with 8 bases lying between them. CDR1 is SGDLS, CDR2 YYNGEE, per germline. CDR3 nucleotide sequence: TGTGCCAGCAGCGTAAAGGCGGCCCAAGAGACCCAGTACTTC. Its translation is CASSVKAAQETQYF.